The sequence of this TCR beta chain was determined in a study of T cells in Graves' hyperthyroidism and ophthalmopathy. Authors of the study amplified TCR beta CDR3 regions from RNA transcripts. The HTBI primer set served for first-round RT-PCR of the TCR CDR3. In TCRdb, the multiplex PCR reads were re-called with MiXCR into one record per CDR3 protein. The sample yields some 500,000 distinct CDR3 sequences, approximately 15% seen once. The CDR3 has 14 amino acids. Germline-derived CDR1 and CDR2 are LNHDA and SQIVND (reference sequence). Trimming shortened V by 0 bases and J by 5 bases, and 8 bases separated the two germline ends. Uncontrolled infections, other autoimmune diseases, pregnancy or lactation led to exclusion of patients.

Specimen: blood. This chain joins TRBV19 and TRBJ1-5; D not resolved. This receptor was obtained from a woman under 30 with Graves' hyperthyroidism. The CDR3 DNA sequence: TGTGCCAGTAGTATAGAAGGGAGACATCAGCCCCAGCATTTT. As protein: CASSIEGRHQPQHF.